These 11 T cell receptor beta chains came from one sample sequenced in a study of regulatory T cells in long-lasting Graves disease. The authors built TCR beta libraries using iRepertoire HTBI primers and Arm-PCR of CDR3 regions. MiXCR, applied by TCRdb to the multiplex PCR reads, yields one record per CDR3 protein. The data contain roughly 490,000 distinct CDR3 sequences, less than 25% of them singletons. Documented time point: persistent/refractory GD, antithyroid drugs over 5 years with positive TRAb. With RNA extracted from PBMCs as input, the TCR library was made. This specimen consisted of peripheral blood mononuclear cells (PBMCs), obtained when the disease was refractory, from a patient treated with antithyroid drugs. The origin of the receptors is a female donor with Graves disease.

V and J are TRBV20-1 and TRBJ2-7; 10 bases line up with TRBD2. This CDR3 has 14 residues. Per the germline V gene, CDR1 is DFQATT and CDR2 is SNEGSKA (reference sequence). The V gene end was trimmed by 2 bases and the J gene end by 6 bases; junction bases not matched to a gene: 7. CDR3 DNA: TGCAGTGCTAGAAGCACTAGCGGGGAGGGCGAGCAGTACTTC. Its translation is CSARSTSGEGEQYF.

The chain carries TRBV4-1 and TRBJ2-2; no clear D gene. This CDR3 is 16 amino acids long. V was shortened by 2 bases and J by 4 bases, with 14 bases between the two germline ends. From germline, CDR1 is MGHRA and CDR2 YSYEKL. For the CDR3, the DNA is TGCGCCAGCAGCCAACCATCCTGGACCCTCACCGGGGAGCTGTTTTTT. Amino acids: CASSQPSWTLTGELFF.

The chain carries TRBV10-3 and TRBJ1-6; maybe TRBD1 (5 bases). Per germline, CDR1 ENHRY and CDR2 SYGVKD. The CDR3 covers 14 residues. V lost 5 bases and J lost 4, with 9 bases in between. CDR3 coding DNA: TGTGCCATCAGTCTTGACAGATATAATTCACCCCTCCACTTT. This gives the protein CAISLDRYNSPLHF.

This clonotype was picked up one time. The DNA of the CDR3 is TGTGCCAGCAGCTTAGGGAGCTTCGGGGAGACCCAGTACTTC. Translation: CASSLGSFGETQYF. The V and J genes are TRBV5-6 and TRBJ2-5; D is possibly TRBD2 (5 bases). The CDR3 totals 14 residues. The V and J ends lost 2 bases and 5 bases respectively, with 13 bases between them. Germline CDR1 is SGHDT and CDR2 is YYEEEE.

In DNA, the CDR3 is TGTGCCAGCAGCACACTCAACTCTGGAAACACCATATATTTT. Its protein is CASSTLNSGNTIYF. The chain combines TRBV12-3 or TRBV12-4 with TRBJ1-3; D uncertain. The CDR3 totals 14 residues. V was trimmed by 6 bases and J by 0 bases, leaving 9 bases between them.

The gene calls are TRBV6-1 and TRBJ2-1; TRBD2 agrees at 14 bases. Trimming took 5 bases from V and 9 from J; bases not matched to a gene: 9. CDR1 and CDR2 from the germline V gene are MNHNS and SASEGT. The CDR3 is made up of 16 amino acids. Written as DNA, the CDR3 is TGTGCCAGCAGTCACGAGGGACTAGCGGGGGAAGGTGAGCAGTTCTTC. Encoded protein: CASSHEGLAGEGEQFF.

This clonotype was counted ten times or more. This rearrangement joins TRBV15 to TRBJ2-5; tentative D call: TRBD2 (5 bases). This CDR3 region has 14 residues. The V end lost 0 bases, the J end lost 2 bases, and 7 bases lay between the germline ends. Per the germline V gene, CDR1 is LNHNV and CDR2 is YYDKDF (reference sequence). The CDR3 DNA reads TGTGCCACCAGCAGAGATCGGACTCAAGAGACCCAGTACTTC. As protein: CATSRDRTQETQYF. Supplemented by reference TRBV15 and TRBJ2-5, the full variable domain reads DAMVIQNPRYQVTQFGKPVTLSCSQTLNHNVMYWYQQKSSQAPKLLFHYYDKDFNNEADTPDNFQSRRPNTSFCFLDIRSPGLGDTAMYLCATSRDRTQETQYFGPGTRLLVL.

The chain uses TRBV5-1 and TRBJ2-5; D is tentatively TRBD1 or TRBD2 (6 bases each). The V gene lost 5 bases and the J gene lost 2 bases, with 25 bases spanning the gap. The length of the CDR3 is 18 residues. CDR1 SGHRS and CDR2 YFSETQ come from the germline V gene. The CDR3: CASSQVGVQGGQQETQYF. DNA of the CDR3: TGCGCCAGCAGTCAGGTGGGGGTACAGGGAGGACAACAAGAGACCCAGTACTTC. The full variable domain, with the rest looked up from reference TRBV5-1 and TRBJ2-5, is KAGVTQTPRYLIKTRGQQVTLSCSPISGHRSVSWYQQTPGQGLQFLFEYFSETQRNKGNFPGRFSGRQFSNSRSEMNVSTLELGDSALYLCASSQVGVQGGQQETQYFGPGTRLLVL.

This clonotype was picked up many times. The chain couples TRBV28 to TRBJ2-5, with D tentatively TRBD1 (8 bases). The CDR3 has 15 residues. Looked up from germline, CDR1 is MDHEN and CDR2 is SYDVKM. With 6 bases removed from V and 5 bases from J, the gap between germline ends came to 19 bases. CDR3 amino acids: CASRPGYRGGETQYF. The CDR3 bases are TGTGCCAGCAGGCCTGGATACAGGGGGGGCGAGACCCAGTACTTC.

This clonotype came up many times. The CDR3 reads CSASIGDAHSYEQYF. The CDR3 DNA is TGCAGTGCTAGTATCGGAGACGCACACTCCTACGAGCAGTACTTC. V is TRBV20-1 and J is TRBJ2-7; D gene ambiguous. Per germline, CDR1 DFQATT and CDR2 SNEGSKA (reference sequence). The V end lost 3 bases, the J end lost 0 bases, and 15 bases lay between the germline ends. The CDR3 is made up of 15 amino acids.

V and J are TRBV19 and TRBJ1-5; maybe TRBD1 (5 bases). The V and J ends lost 2 bases and 6 bases respectively, with 14 bases between them. Germline V gene data show CDR1 as LNHDA and CDR2 as SQIVND (reference sequence). The CDR3 runs to 15 residues. The CDR3 region is CASSIIERGGQPQHF. CDR3 bases: TGTGCCAGTAGTATAATCGAAAGGGGCGGTCAGCCCCAGCATTTT.